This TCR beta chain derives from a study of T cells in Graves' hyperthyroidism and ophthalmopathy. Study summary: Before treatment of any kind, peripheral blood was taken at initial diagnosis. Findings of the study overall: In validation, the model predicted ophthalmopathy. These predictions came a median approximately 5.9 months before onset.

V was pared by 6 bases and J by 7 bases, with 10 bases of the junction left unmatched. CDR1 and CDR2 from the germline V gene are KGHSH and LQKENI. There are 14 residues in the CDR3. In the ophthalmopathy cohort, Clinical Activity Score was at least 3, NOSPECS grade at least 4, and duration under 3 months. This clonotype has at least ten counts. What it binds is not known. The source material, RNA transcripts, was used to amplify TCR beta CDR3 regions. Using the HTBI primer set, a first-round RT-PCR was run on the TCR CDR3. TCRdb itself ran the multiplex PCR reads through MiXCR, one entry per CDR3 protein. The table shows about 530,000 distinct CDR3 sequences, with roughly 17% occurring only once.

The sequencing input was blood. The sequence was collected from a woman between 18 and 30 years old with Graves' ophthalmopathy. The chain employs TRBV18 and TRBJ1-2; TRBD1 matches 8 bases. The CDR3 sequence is CASSRTGTRIGYTF. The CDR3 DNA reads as TGTGCCAGCTCCCGGACAGGGACTCGAATTGGCTACACCTTC.